This T cell receptor (beta chain) was found in a study of T cell repertoires in cytomegalovirus infection. Study at large: The authors relied on CMV epitopes, both recently identified HLA-C-restricted and well-studied HLA-B-restricted. CMV infection plus the matching HLA type was flagged by public TCR beta signatures.

There are 15 residues in the CDR3. V was clipped by 1 base and J by 5 bases, with 12 bases between them. CDR1 and CDR2 from the germline V gene are LGHNA and YNFKEQ. Study-wide points: The ex vivo response was dominated by HLA-C-restricted CMV-specific TCR beta clonotypes.

Each CDR3 protein gets one entry after TCRdb re-called the reads with MiXCR. The data contain roughly 200,000 distinct CDR3 sequences, 35% to 40% of them singletons. This clonotype was detected only a few times. Its antigen remains unknown. The input for sequencing was CD8+ T cells from cultured PBMCs, taken from culture after CMV antigen stimulation. This TCR came from a human donor in good health (CMV status not recorded). Some clones in this sample may be carry-over from other donors' samples. The chain is built from TRBV4-2 and TRBJ2-1, with D perhaps TRBD2 (6 bases). For the CDR3, the DNA is TGTGCCAGCAGCCAAGGTGCCGGGAGCCACAATGAGCAGTTCTTC. Protein product: CASSQGAGSHNEQFF.